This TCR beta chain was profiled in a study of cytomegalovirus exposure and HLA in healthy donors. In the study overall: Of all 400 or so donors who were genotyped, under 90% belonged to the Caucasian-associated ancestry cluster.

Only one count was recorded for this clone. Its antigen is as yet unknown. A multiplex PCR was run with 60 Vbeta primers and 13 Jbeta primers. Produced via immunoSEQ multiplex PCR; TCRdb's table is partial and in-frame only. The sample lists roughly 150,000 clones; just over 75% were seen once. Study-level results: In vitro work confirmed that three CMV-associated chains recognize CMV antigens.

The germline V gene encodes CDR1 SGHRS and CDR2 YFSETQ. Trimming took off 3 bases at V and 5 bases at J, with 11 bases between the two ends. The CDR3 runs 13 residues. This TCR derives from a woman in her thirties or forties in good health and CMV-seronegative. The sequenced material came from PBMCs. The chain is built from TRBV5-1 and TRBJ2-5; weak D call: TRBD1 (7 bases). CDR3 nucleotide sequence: TGCGCCAGCAGCTCGACAGGGAGGGAGACCCAGTACTTC. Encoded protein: CASSSTGRETQYF.